This T cell receptor beta chain came from a study of CXCR3-negative and CXCR3-positive naive CD8 T cells. TRB cDNA was prepared as libraries by UMI-labeled 5' RACE. No DNA is given; TCRdb re-called the 5' RACE reads and lists each CDR3 protein once. This sample's table has approximately 140,000 distinct CDR3 sequences. For this clonotype: Its antigen is currently unknown.

CDR3 length: 16 amino acids. Germline CDR1 and CDR2: MNHEY and SMNVEV (reference sequence). Study-wide points: Naive cells that were CXCR3-positive had more hydrophobic TRB CDR3s (compared with CXCR3-negative naive cells).

Researchers reported sorting every CD8+ T cell subset in triplicate, around 300,000 cells per sort. CD45RO-CCR7+CD27+CD95- defined naive CD8+ T cells. This chain joins TRBV27 and TRBJ2-7; checking the TCRdb D call of TRBD1 is not possible without DNA. Material: naive CXCR3+ CD8+ T cells from blood. Sample subset: CD45RO-CCR7+CD27+CD95- naive CD8+ T cells expressing CXCR3 (TNR3+). The clonotype comes from a human donor in good health. Some clones in this sample may be carry-over from other donors' samples. CDR3 loop: CASSSTPTGSSYEQYF.